The present T cell receptor (beta chain) was sequenced within a study of beta chain features in type 1 diabetes (dated by TCRdb to about 2018). For context, the study as a whole: No differences in mean age, gender distribution, total cell number or subset yield were found between patients and healthy donors. Regulatory and stem cell-like memory subsets were obtained from only 8 patients and roughly 8 healthy donors, while naive and central memory subsets were obtained from all 28 donors. In the study, TCRB repertoires of sorted circulating CD4+ T cell subsets from recently diagnosed type 1 diabetes patients were compared with those of matched healthy donors. A total of 85 million to 140 million sorted cells were examined across all samples, and a strong correlation was observed between cell number per subset and RNA yield.

On the study overall, not on this receptor specifically: At VDJ recombination sites, type 1 diabetes patients had fewer insertions and more deleted nucleotides, which implies abnormalities in thymic rearrangement. Sequencing cDNA rather than genomic DNA could over-represent highly expressing activated cells, although activation and CD3 levels did not differ between groups. Naive, central memory and regulatory TCRB repertoires appeared more similar among patients than among healthy donors. HLA sub-analyses involved small numbers of individuals, so any influence of HLA type on TCRB rearrangement remained unresolved. PCR might favor shorter templates, but patient and control samples were amplified and corrected together, so any skew would affect both groups equally. In all four CD4+ subsets, TCRB CDR3 length was moderately but significantly shorter in type 1 diabetes patients.

Counted from cysteine to phenylalanine, this CDR3 has 15 amino acids. Only CDR3 DNA is held: 45 bases, read in frame from base 1. Between the V and J ends, shortened by 0 bases and 7 bases respectively, the junction contains 14 bases. Reading the germline V gene gives CDR1 SGDLS and CDR2 YYNGEE. To note about this clone: The antigen it recognizes is unknown. Per-base qualities were not stored, and no clone one base away is much larger.

All of the isolated RNA was reverse transcribed with the High Capacity cDNA Reverse Transcription Kit, so expressed TCRB transcripts were sequenced. Deep immunoSEQ sequencing was applied to naive, central memory and regulatory T cell samples, giving an average of about 3.4 million total reads per sample. After sorted cells were lysed in RLT buffer, RNA was extracted with DNase-treated RNeasy Micro or Mini kits, with the choice depending on cell number. To prevent cross-contamination, every cell subset was processed on its own, while patient and healthy donor samples were processed together. TCRB sequences were amplified from cDNA with the immunoSEQ multiplex PCR, producing 87-bp fragments spanning the CDR3 region. The amplicons were sequenced using the Illumina HiSeq platform. Per the authors' processing: Synthetic template baselines were used to correct PCR bias computationally, reads within Hamming distance 2 were collapsed together, and singletons that could not be merged were discarded. By aligning reads against IMGT, V, D and J genes, CDR3 length, and insertions or deletions at six rearrangement sites were assigned. Clonotype counts were normalized to sorted cell number within each subset before computing true diversity and Gini coefficients with the tcR R package. The overlap coefficient, calculated on TCRB nucleotide sequences, was used to measure repertoire sharing. As a proxy for the pre-selection repertoire, out-of-frame TCRB sequences from naive cells were analyzed. Here the immuneACCESS table is served through TCRdb, limited to in-frame sequences with V and J called. Missing clones are a known gap in these copies; in checked studies unresolved V genes cover under half, and the rest lacks a known reason. V, J and clone size are taken as reported in that table, and D and trimming were inferred from the DNA itself. The sample table contains about 230,000 clones; only one count was recorded for under 20% of them. The top ten hold 0.065% to 0.095% of the sample.

From each donor, a single peripheral blood sample of about 110 mL on average was drawn into heparinised tubes. Naive, central memory, regulatory and stem cell-like memory CD4+ T cells were sorted on a BD FACSAria II using a panel including CD45RO, CCR7, CD25, CD127, CD95 and CD27. Purity was above 95% for every sorted population. PBMCs were isolated right away by Lymphoprep density gradient centrifugation and were stained directly, without culture. So that batch effects would be minimized, each experiment stained and sorted samples in pairs, pairing one healthy donor with one patient. This receptor was obtained from a man aged 30-40 years with type 1 diabetes. Rearrangement joined TRBV9 to TRBJ2-1, and the D gene may be TRBD2, 5 bases matching. Material: naive CD4+ T cells from blood. The sample's cell subset or site label, decoded: true naive CD4+ T cells. The bases read TGTGCCAGCAGCGTAGGGGAGCGTCCCATGAATGAGCAGTTCTTC. Its amino acids are CASSVGERPMNEQFF.